This T cell receptor beta chain emerged from a study of cytotoxic CD8 clonotypes in ibrutinib-treated CLL (dated by TCRdb to the early 2020s). The study in broad terms: The cohort had ten to twelve relapsed/refractory and approximately 14 treatment-naive patients; 17 to 18 were IGHV unmutated. Responses were partial in roughly 24 patients and complete in 2; after median about 63 months follow-up, around 15 stayed in remission and approximately 12 progressed. Response samples were obtained after a median of approximately eleven months of treatment, with a range of about 6 to 40 months. On average, each sample had about 250,000 productive templates and approximately 100,000 productive rearrangements. Of the 86 participants in the trial, 26 had longitudinal samples available. Cryopreserved peripheral blood mononuclear cells were obtained prior to treatment, at the time of response, and at either disease progression or sustained remission. Patients were still on ibrutinib when every remission and progressive disease sample was collected. What the authors observed across the whole study: Public clonotypes were rare and either shrank or stayed stable during treatment, and the rise in clonality at ibrutinib response reflected expansion of private clonotypes. Baseline clonality exceeded that of age-matched healthy donors and correlated strongly with circulating CD8+ T-cell counts. Clonality rose at ibrutinib response, remained stable during sustained remission, and dropped back toward baseline at progression. Sampling times were not matched between patients in sustained remission and patients whose disease was progressing, and lymph node repertoires were not examined.

The CDR3 spans 15 residues, from the cysteine through the phenylalanine. CDR3 DNA only is kept here, 45 bases in frame from base 1. CDR1 and CDR2 were assigned from the germline V gene as SGHVS and FQNEAQ. Cut back by 0 bases and 0 bases, the V and J ends lie 8 bases apart. For TCR beta library preparation, about 2 micrograms of genomic DNA were isolated from cryopreserved PBMCs. Longitudinal blood samples from CLL patients receiving ibrutinib monotherapy were subjected to high-throughput TCR beta sequencing. Patients were enrolled in a phase 2 open-label single-center ibrutinib monotherapy trial. A MiSeq instrument was used for deep resolution sequencing, which targeted depths ranging from 1 in 1 million up to 1 in 200,000 T cells, with coverage averaging 10x for each clonotype. The immunoSEQ hsTCRB Kit was used to generate TCR beta libraries. Processing in the source paper ran as follows. Data were analyzed with ImmunoSEQ Data Assistant and ImmunoSEQ Analyzer, with V, D and J genes assigned per IMGT definitions. Clonality, with values ranging from 0 to 1, was calculated as one minus the normalized Shannon entropy of productive rearrangement frequencies. Only overrepresented clonotypes making up at least 0.05% of the repertoire of each patient were included in the public clonotype analysis. Thirteen age-matched healthy donor repertoires from immuneACCESS were used as controls for clonality. In TCRdb, the immuneACCESS table is reduced to in-frame sequences with V and J assigned. These tables do not hold every clone; where another copy was compared, an unresolved V gene accounts for under half, and the others remain unexplained. That table furnishes V, J and clone size, whereas the DNA furnished D and trimming. This sample lists under 30,000 clones; 75% to 80% were detected once. The top ten constitute 51% of the sample.

Comment on this clone: The target of this receptor is not known. No base-level quality is on record; no much larger clone is a single base apart.

This receptor was identified in a human donor with chronic lymphocytic leukemia. This material consisted of PBMCs, taken after 36 months of ibrutinib treatment. The rearrangement combines TRBV7-8 with TRBJ1-2; the D gene is not confidently resolved. The DNA reads as follows: TGTGCCAGCAGCTTAGCAGGACTCGCTAACTATGGCTACACCTTC. Its protein reads: CASSLAGLANYGYTF.